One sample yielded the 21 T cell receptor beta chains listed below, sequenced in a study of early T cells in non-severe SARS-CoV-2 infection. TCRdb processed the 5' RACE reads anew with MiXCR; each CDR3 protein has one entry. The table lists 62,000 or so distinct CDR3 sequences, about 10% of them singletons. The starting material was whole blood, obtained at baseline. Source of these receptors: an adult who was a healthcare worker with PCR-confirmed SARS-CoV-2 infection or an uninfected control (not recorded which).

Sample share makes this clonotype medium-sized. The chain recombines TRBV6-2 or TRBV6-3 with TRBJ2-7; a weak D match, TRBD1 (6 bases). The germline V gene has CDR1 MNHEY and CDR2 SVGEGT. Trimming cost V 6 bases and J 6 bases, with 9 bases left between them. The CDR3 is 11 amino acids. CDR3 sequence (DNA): TGTGCCAGCAGAACAGGGCCCGAGCAGTACTTC. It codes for CASRTGPEQYF.

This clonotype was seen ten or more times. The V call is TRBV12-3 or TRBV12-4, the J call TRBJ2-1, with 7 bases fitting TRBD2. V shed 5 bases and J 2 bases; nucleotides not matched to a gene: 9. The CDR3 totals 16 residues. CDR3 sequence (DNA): TGTGCCAGCAGTCTTAGCGGGCCACCCCCCTACAATGAGCAGTTCTTC. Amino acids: CASSLSGPPPYNEQFF.

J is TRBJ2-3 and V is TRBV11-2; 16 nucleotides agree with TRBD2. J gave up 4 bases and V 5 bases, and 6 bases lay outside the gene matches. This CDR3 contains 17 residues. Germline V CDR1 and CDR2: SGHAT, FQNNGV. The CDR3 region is CASSLQGLAGGADTQYF. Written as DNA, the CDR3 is TGTGCCAGCAGCCTGCAGGGACTAGCGGGAGGGGCAGATACGCAGTATTTT.

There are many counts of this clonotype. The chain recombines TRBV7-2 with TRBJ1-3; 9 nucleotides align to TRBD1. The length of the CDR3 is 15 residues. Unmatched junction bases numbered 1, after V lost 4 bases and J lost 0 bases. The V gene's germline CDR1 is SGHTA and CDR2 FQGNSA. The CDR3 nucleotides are TGTGCCAGCAGCTGGGGACAGGGCTCTGGAAACACCATATATTTT. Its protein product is CASSWGQGSGNTIYF.

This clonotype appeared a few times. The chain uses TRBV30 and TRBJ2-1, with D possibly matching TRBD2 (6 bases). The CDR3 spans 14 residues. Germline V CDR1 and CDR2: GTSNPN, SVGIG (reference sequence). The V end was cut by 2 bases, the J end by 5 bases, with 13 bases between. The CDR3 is CAWSFDSGHNEQFF. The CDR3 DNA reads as TGTGCCTGGAGTTTCGATAGCGGCCACAATGAGCAGTTCTTC.

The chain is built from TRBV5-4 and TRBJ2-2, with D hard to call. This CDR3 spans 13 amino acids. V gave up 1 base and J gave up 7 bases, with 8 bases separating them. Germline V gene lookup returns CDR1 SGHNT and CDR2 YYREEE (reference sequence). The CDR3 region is CASSLLPNGELFF. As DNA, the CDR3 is TGTGCCAGCAGCTTGCTGCCAAACGGGGAGCTGTTTTTT.

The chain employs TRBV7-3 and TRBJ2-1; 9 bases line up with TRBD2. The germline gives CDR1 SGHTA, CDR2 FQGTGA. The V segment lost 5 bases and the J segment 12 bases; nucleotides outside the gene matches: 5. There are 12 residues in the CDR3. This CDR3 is CASSGLAGVQFF. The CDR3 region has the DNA TGTGCCAGCAGCGGATTAGCGGGAGTGCAGTTCTTC.

CDR3 in amino acids: CASSVLQGAAEAFF. DNA for the CDR3: TGTGCCAGCAGCGTCCTACAGGGGGCCGCTGAAGCTTTCTTT. This chain links TRBV9 with TRBJ1-1; 9 bases agree with TRBD1. Germline V gives CDR1 SGDLS, CDR2 YYNGEE. After removal of 2 bases from V and 6 bases from J, the junction contained 5 bases not matched to a gene. This CDR3 comprises 14 residues.

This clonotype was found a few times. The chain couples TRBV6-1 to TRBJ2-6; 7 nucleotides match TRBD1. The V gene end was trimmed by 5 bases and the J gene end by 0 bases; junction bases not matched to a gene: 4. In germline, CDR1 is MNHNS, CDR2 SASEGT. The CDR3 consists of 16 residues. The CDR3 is CASSLNRGSGANVLTF. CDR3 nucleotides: TGTGCCAGCAGTCTCAACAGGGGCTCTGGGGCCAACGTCCTGACTTTC.

The CDR3 protein is CASSESVGRPYNEQFF. The CDR3 region has the DNA TGTGCCAGCAGTGAATCCGTGGGAAGACCCTACAATGAGCAGTTCTTC. The chain joins TRBV25-1 to TRBJ2-1, with unresolved D. The V gene lost 1 base and the J gene lost 2 bases, with 12 bases spanning the gap. Germline CDR1 reads MGHDK; CDR2 reads SYGVNS. This CDR3 has 16 amino acids.

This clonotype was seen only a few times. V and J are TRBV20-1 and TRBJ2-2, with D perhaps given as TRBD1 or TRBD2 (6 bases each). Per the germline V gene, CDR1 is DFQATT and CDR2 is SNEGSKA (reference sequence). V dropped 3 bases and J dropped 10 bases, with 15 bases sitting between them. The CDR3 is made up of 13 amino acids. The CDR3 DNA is TGCAGTGCTAGGCCGGTGGGGGGCGAGGAGCTGTTTTTT. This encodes CSARPVGGEELFF.

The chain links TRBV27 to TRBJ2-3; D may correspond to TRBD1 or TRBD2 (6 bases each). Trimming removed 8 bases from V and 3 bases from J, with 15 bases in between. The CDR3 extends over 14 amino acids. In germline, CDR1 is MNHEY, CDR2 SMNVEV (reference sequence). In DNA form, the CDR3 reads TGTGCCAGCGGGAGCAGAGGGGGGACAGATACGCAGTATTTT. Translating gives CASGSRGGTDTQYF.

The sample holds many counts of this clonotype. DNA for the CDR3: TGTGCCAGTCTTGACTTCTACAATGAGCAGTTCTTC. Encoded protein: CASLDFYNEQFF. The chain recombines TRBV3-1 with TRBJ2-1; unclear D gene. CDR1 is LGHDT, CDR2 YNNKEL, per germline (reference sequence). V lost 9 bases and J 3 bases, leaving 9 bases between the germline ends. The CDR3 sequence is 12 residues long.

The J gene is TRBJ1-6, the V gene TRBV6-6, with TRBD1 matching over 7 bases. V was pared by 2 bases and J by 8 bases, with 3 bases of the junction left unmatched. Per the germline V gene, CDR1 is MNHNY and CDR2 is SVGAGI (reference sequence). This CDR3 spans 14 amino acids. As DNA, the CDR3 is TGTGCCAGCAGTTACAGGGACAGATATTCACCCCTCCACTTT. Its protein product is CASSYRDRYSPLHF.

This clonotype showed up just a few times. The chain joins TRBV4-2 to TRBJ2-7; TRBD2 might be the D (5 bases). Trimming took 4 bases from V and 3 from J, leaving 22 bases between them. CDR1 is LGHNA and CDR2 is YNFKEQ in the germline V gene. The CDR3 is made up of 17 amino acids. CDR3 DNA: TGTGCCAGCAGCCCTCAAGGAGAGGGCCCGAGGAACTACGAGCAGTACTTC. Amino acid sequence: CASSPQGEGPRNYEQYF.

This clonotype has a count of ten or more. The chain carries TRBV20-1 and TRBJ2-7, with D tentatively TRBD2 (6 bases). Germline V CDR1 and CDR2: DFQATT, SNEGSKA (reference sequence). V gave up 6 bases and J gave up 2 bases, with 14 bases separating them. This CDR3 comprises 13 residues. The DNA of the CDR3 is TGCAGTGCCTGGAGCGGAGGGCCCTACGAGCAGTACTTC. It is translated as CSAWSGGPYEQYF.

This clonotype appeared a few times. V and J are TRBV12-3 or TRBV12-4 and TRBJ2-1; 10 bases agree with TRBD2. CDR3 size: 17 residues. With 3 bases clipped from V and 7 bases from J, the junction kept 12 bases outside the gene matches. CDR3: CASSFPRSSGSKNEQFF. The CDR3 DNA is TGTGCCAGCAGTTTTCCGCGATCTAGCGGGAGCAAGAATGAGCAGTTCTTC.

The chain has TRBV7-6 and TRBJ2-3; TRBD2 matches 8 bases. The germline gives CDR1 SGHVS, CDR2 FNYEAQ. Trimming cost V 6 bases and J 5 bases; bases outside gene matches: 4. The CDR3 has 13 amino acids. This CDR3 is CASSYGRGDTQYF. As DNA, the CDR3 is TGTGCCAGCAGTTACGGGAGGGGAGATACGCAGTATTTT.

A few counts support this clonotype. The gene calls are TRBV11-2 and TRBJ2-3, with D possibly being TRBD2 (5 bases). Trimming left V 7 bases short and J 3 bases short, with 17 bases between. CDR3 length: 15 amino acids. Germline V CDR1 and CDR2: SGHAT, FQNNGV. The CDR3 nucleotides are TGTGCCAGCACCACTAGACCCGACCGGACAGATACGCAGTATTTT. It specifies CASTTRPDRTDTQYF.

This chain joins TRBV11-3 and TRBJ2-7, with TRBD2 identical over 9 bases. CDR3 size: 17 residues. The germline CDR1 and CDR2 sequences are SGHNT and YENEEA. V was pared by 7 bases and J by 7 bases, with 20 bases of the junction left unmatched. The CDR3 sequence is CASTEGRIGGRAWEQYF. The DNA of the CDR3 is TGTGCCAGCACCGAAGGTCGAATAGGCGGGAGGGCCTGGGAGCAGTACTTC.

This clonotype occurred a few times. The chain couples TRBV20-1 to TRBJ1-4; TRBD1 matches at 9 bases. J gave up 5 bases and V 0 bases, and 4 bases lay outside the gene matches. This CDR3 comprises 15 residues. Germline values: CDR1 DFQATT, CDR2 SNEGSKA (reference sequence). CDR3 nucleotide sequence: TGCAGTGCTAGAGAGCCGGGACAGGGCAATGAAAAACTGTTTTTT. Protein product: CSAREPGQGNEKLFF.